What follows is one T cell receptor beta chain and its context. Using immunoSEQ multiplex PCR, the repertoire was profiled, and TCRdb retains in-frame clones only, with some absent. The table shows more than 100,000 clones, with approximately 90% occurring only once. The V gene's germline CDR1 is MNHEY and CDR2 SMNVEV (reference sequence). The CDR3 runs to 16 residues. Trimming shortened V by 5 bases and J by 4 bases, and 15 bases separated the two germline ends. This entry belongs to a study of T cell responses to AZD1222 COVID-19 vaccine. This sequence was found in an adult in good health. Sequencing used peripheral blood, obtained on day 0 of AZD1222 vaccination. The chain uses TRBV27 and TRBJ2-6, with D perhaps matching TRBD1 (6 bases). The CDR3 DNA reads TGTGCCAGCAGTCCCCAGGACAGTCTAGGGGCCAACGTCCTGACTTTC. Translating gives CASSPQDSLGANVLTF.